These T cell receptor beta chains were read from a single sample in a study of T cell responses to AZD1222 COVID-19 vaccine. The protocol was immunoSEQ multiplex PCR, while the TCRdb copy is restricted to in-frame clones and leaves out a portion. The table includes around 150,000 clones, more than 70% detected once. This specimen was peripheral blood, taken on day 0 of AZD1222 vaccination. These receptors came from an adult in good health. CDR3s include the opening cysteine and the closing phenylalanine or tryptophan. A D gene is named only where the DNA matches it firmly. Part of the rows lack a size; the others show once, few, many or a class for expanded clones.

J gene	clone size	V gene	D gene	CDR3 DNA	CDR3 protein
TRBJ1-2	NA	TRBV10-3	TRBD1	TGTGCCATCAGACCGGGACAGGGGGAAGGTGACTATGGCTACACCTTC	CAIRPGQGEGDYGYTF
TRBJ1-2	NA	TRBV5-1	NA	TGCGCCAGCAGCTGGGGAGACAGCAGCTATGGCTACACCTTC	CASSWGDSSYGYTF
TRBJ1-6	NA	TRBV30	TRBD1	TGTGCCTGGACACAGGGGGTAAATTCACCCCTCCACTTT	CAWTQGVNSPLHF
TRBJ1-1	NA	TRBV30	NA	TGTGCCTGGACTCGGGGGCAGGGAGCTTTCTTT	CAWTRGQGAFF
TRBJ1-2	NA	TRBV3-1/TRBV3-2	NA	TGTGCCAGCAGCCAAGGAGTTCCGGCCCTTAACTATGGCTACACCTTC	CASSQGVPALNYGYTF
TRBJ1-6	once	TRBV9	TRBD1	TGTGCCAGCAGCGTCTCCGACAGGGAGGGCAGATCACCCCTCCACTTT	CASSVSDREGRSPLHF
TRBJ2-3	once	TRBV7-2	NA	TGTGCCAGCAGCTCCAGGGTCAGCACAGATACGCAGTATTTT	CASSSRVSTDTQYF
TRBJ1-6	NA	TRBV6-2/TRBV6-3	NA	TGTGCCAGCAGTTACGATGGAAATTCACCCCTCCACTTT	CASSYDGNSPLHF
TRBJ2-1	NA	TRBV6-5	TRBD2	TGTGCCAGCAGTTACTCGGCTAGCGGGAACAATGAGCAGTTCTTC	CASSYSASGNNEQFF
TRBJ1-4	NA	TRBV6-5	TRBD1	TGTGCCAGCAGTAGACAGGGATCCGGTAATGAAAAACTGTTTTTT	CASSRQGSGNEKLFF
TRBJ1-1	NA	TRBV5-1	NA	TGCGCCAGCAGCTTGGCCGGGGGAGCGCAGAACACTGAAGCTTTCTTT	CASSLAGGAQNTEAFF
TRBJ1-2	NA	TRBV6-5	NA	TGTGCCAGCAGGACCTCAGGGGCAGGTGATGGCTACACCTTC	CASRTSGAGDGYTF
TRBJ1-2	NA	TRBV18	NA	TGTGCCAGCTCATCGGACCCCTCATATGGCTACACCTTC	CASSSDPSYGYTF
TRBJ1-3	NA	TRBV7-9	NA	TGTGCCAGCAGTGCCGGTGCCAGCTCTGGAAACACCATATATTTT	CASSAGASSGNTIYF
TRBJ2-1	NA	TRBV29-1	TRBD2	TGCAGCGTGCCCATAGCGGGGGGGCGAGATGAGCAGTTCTTC	CSVPIAGGRDEQFF
TRBJ2-7	NA	TRBV30	TRBD1	TGTGCCTGGAGTGTAGGGGGCCGAGGCTACGAGCAGTACTTC	CAWSVGGRGYEQYF
TRBJ2-6	NA	TRBV6-2/TRBV6-3	NA	TGTGCCAGCCGTTGGGGTCCAGGGGCCAACGTCCTGACTTTC	CASRWGPGANVLTF
TRBJ1-4	NA	TRBV5-1	NA	TGCGCCAGCAGCTCGGGACCCGGGAGGGGCGGAGAAAAACTGTTTTTT	CASSSGPGRGGEKLFF
TRBJ2-7	NA	TRBV11-2	NA	TGTGCCAGCAGCTTAGGCAGGGGCTACGAGCAGTACTTC	CASSLGRGYEQYF
TRBJ1-1	NA	TRBV29-1	NA	TGCAGCGTTGTGGCGGGGTACACTGAAGCTTTCTTT	CSVVAGYTEAFF
TRBJ1-1	NA	TRBV6-2/TRBV6-3	TRBD1	TGTGCCAGCAGTTCCCAAACCGGACAGGGTGTCACTGAAGCTTTCTTT	CASSSQTGQGVTEAFF
TRBJ1-4	NA	TRBV12-3/TRBV12-4	NA	TGTGCCAGCAGTGCGACCGGAAAACTGTTTTTT	CASSATGKLFF
TRBJ2-1	NA	TRBV5-1	NA	TGCGCCAGCAGCTTCTCGTTGAGCTCCTACAATGAGCAGTTCTTC	CASSFSLSSYNEQFF
TRBJ1-1	NA	TRBV18	NA	TGTGCCAGCTCACCTGGGACCCCTGAAGCTTTCTTT	CASSPGTPEAFF
TRBJ2-1	NA	TRBV4-3	TRBD2	TGCGCCAGCAGCCAAGATCTAGGGGGACTAGCGGACCCCCAGCAGTTCTTC	CASSQDLGGLADPQQFF
TRBJ2-1	NA	TRBV5-1	TRBD2	TGCGCCAGCAGCTTGGGGCTAGCGGGGGGTAAGCAGTTCTTC	CASSLGLAGGKQFF
TRBJ2-3	NA	TRBV3-1/TRBV3-2	NA	TGTGCCAGCAGCCCCAGTTCAGATACGCAGTATTTT	CASSPSSDTQYF
TRBJ1-2	NA	TRBV5-4	TRBD1	TGTGCCAGCAGCTTGGGACAGGGTGTCTTCGAGTATGGCTACACCTTC	CASSLGQGVFEYGYTF
TRBJ1-2	NA	TRBV28	NA	TGTGCCAGCAGTTTGGCAGGGCCGTATGGCTACACCTTC	CASSLAGPYGYTF
TRBJ2-1	NA	TRBV4-3	TRBD1	TGCGCCAGCAGCCGGACAGGGGGCGTCTTCTACAATGAGCAGTTCTTC	CASSRTGGVFYNEQFF
TRBJ1-2	NA	TRBV7-8	TRBD1	TGTGCCAGCAGCTTCTTAGGAGGGGGCGCCCCTGGGGATGGCTACACCTTC	CASSFLGGGAPGDGYTF
TRBJ1-1	few	TRBV4-1	NA	TGCGCCAGCAGCCAAGATCCCACAGGGCCGATGAACACTGAAGCTTTCTTT	CASSQDPTGPMNTEAFF
TRBJ2-3	NA	TRBV7-2	TRBD2	TGTGCCAGCAGCTTAGTACCGGGACTAGCGGTGACAGATACGCAGTATTTT	CASSLVPGLAVTDTQYF
TRBJ2-7	NA	TRBV6-5	TRBD2	TGTGCCAGCAGCCTCGGGGGGAAGCAGTACTTC	CASSLGGKQYF
TRBJ2-2	NA	TRBV3-1/TRBV3-2	NA	TGTGCCAGCAGCCAACCTCCGGGCCGTCGAGGGGAGCTGTTTTTT	CASSQPPGRRGELFF